The 7 T cell receptor beta chains below all came from one sample that was sequenced in a study of T cells in Graves' hyperthyroidism and ophthalmopathy. TCR beta CDR3 sequences were amplified from RNA transcripts. The HTBI primer set drove a first-round RT-PCR of the TCR CDR3. TCRdb processed the multiplex PCR reads anew with MiXCR; each CDR3 protein has one entry. The sample lists some 570,000 distinct CDR3 sequences; under 20% were seen once. The sample was blood. Receptors were obtained from a woman younger than 30 with Graves' ophthalmopathy.

This clonotype was counted ten times or more. The genes are TRBV27 and TRBJ2-7; 11 nucleotides align to TRBD2. There are 17 residues in the CDR3. Trimming at V came to 7 bases and at J to 6 bases, leaving 17 bases not matched to a gene. The germline V gene encodes CDR1 MNHEY and CDR2 SMNVEV (reference sequence). CDR3 in DNA: TGTGCCAGCATACCCTCCCCGGGGCTAGCGGGAGGTCGCGAGCAGTACTTC. This sequence encodes CASIPSPGLAGGREQYF.

This clonotype was recorded at least ten times. The chain recombines TRBV2 with TRBJ2-7; 8 nucleotides line up with TRBD1. This CDR3 spans 13 amino acids. The trim removed 6 bases at V and 3 bases at J, leaving 4 bases unmatched. CDR1 is SNHLY and CDR2 is FYNNEI in the germline V gene. The DNA of the CDR3 is TGTGCCAGCAGCACGACAGGGGACTACGAGCAGTACTTC. Translating it yields CASSTTGDYEQYF.

This clonotype was detected only a few times. V usage is TRBV28 and J usage is TRBJ1-2; D possibly corresponds to TRBD1 (5 bases). The CDR3 extends over 14 amino acids. With 6 bases removed from V and 5 bases from J, the gap between germline ends came to 16 bases. The germline CDR1 and CDR2 sequences are MDHEN and SYDVKM. The CDR3 bases are TGTGCCAGCAGCCCTGGGGGGAGATTTTATGGCTACACCTTC. Translated: CASSPGGRFYGYTF.

This clonotype has a handful of counts. The chain joins TRBV19 to TRBJ1-1; 10 bases are a match to TRBD1. V lost 3 bases to trimming and J lost 3 bases; unmatched junction nucleotides: 1. CDR1 is LNHDA and CDR2 is SQIVND in the germline V gene (reference sequence). The CDR3 is 14 amino acids. CDR3 in DNA: TGTGCCAGTAGTATTGGGACAGGGGACACTGAAGCTTTCTTT. The encoded protein is CASSIGTGDTEAFF. Filled out from reference TRBV19 and TRBJ1-1, the complete variable domain reads DGGITQSPKYLFRKEGQNVTLSCEQNLNHDAMYWYRQDPGQGLRLIYYSQIVNDFQKGDIAEGYSVSREKKESFPLTVTSAQKNPTAFYLCASSIGTGDTEAFFGQGTRLTVV.

This clonotype appeared a few times. This chain joins TRBV27 and TRBJ2-1; 8 positions agree with TRBD1. Germline assignment: CDR1 MNHEY and CDR2 SMNVEV (reference sequence). This CDR3 contains 13 residues. V shed 11 bases, J shed 6 bases, and the junction held 9 bases outside the gene matches. CDR3 protein: CAAKGQGFNEQFF. As DNA, the CDR3 is TGTGCCGCGAAAGGACAGGGATTCAATGAGCAGTTCTTC.

The CDR3, as DNA: TGTGCCAGCAGCGTAGACAGGCTCTATACGAACACCGGGGAGCTGTTTTTT. This translates into CASSVDRLYTNTGELFF. J is TRBJ2-2 and V is TRBV14; a possible D gene is TRBD1 (6 bases). Germline CDR1 and CDR2: SGHDN and FVKESK. The CDR3 covers 17 residues. V was cut by 5 bases and J by 0 bases, with 16 bases left in between.

This clonotype was picked up many times. The chain links TRBV28 to TRBJ2-1, with 8 bases identical to TRBD1. This CDR3 is built from 15 residues. After removal of 6 bases from V and 8 bases from J, the junction contained 12 bases not matched to a gene. CDR1 MDHEN and CDR2 SYDVKM come from the germline V gene. The CDR3 spells CASSPGGAGIDEQFF. For the CDR3, the DNA is TGTGCCAGCAGCCCAGGGGGCGCGGGGATCGATGAGCAGTTCTTC.